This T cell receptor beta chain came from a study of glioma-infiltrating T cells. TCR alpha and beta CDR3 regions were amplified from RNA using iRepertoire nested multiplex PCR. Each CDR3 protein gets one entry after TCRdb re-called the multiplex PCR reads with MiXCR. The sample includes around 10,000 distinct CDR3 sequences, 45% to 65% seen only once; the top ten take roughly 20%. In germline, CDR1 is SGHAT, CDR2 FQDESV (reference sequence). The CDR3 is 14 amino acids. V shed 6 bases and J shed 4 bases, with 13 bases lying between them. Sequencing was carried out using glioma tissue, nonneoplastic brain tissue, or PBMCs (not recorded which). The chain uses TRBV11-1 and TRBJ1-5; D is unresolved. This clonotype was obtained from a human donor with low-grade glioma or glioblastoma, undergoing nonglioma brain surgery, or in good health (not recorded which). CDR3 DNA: TGTGCCAGCAGTCGAGCACTGGGTAATCAGCCCCAGCATTTT. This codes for CASSRALGNQPQHF.